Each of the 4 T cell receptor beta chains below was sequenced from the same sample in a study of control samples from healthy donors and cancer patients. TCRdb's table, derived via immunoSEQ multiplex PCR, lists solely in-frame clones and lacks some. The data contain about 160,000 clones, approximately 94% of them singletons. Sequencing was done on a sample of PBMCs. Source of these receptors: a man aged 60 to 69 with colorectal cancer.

The CDR3 nucleotides read TGTGCCAGCAGCCAGGACCTTAGAGCCAAAAACATTCAGTACTTC. Its translation is CASSQDLRAKNIQYF. The chain couples TRBV6-1 to TRBJ2-4; no clear D. The CDR3 has 15 residues. Trimming left V 6 bases short and J 0 bases short, with 12 bases between. Germline loops: CDR1 MNHNS, CDR2 SASEGT.

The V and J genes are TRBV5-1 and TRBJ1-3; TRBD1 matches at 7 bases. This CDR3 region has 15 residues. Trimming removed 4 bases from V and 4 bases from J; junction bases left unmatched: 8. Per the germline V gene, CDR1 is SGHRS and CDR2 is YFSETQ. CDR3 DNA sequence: TGCGCCAGCAGCCCAGGGACAGCCCGGGGAAACACCATATATTTT. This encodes CASSPGTARGNTIYF. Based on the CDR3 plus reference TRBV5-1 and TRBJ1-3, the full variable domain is KAGVTQTPRYLIKTRGQQVTLSCSPISGHRSVSWYQQTPGQGLQFLFEYFSETQRNKGNFPGRFSGRQFSNSRSEMNVSTLELGDSALYLCASSPGTARGNTIYFGEGSWLTVV.

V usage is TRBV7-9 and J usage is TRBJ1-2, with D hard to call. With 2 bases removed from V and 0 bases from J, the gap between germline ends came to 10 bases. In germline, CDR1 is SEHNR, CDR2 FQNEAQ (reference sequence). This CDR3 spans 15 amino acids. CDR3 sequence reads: CASSLSLAANYGYTF. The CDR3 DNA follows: TGTGCCAGCAGCTTATCACTTGCAGCTAACTATGGCTACACCTTC. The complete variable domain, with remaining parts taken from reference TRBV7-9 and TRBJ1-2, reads DTGVSQNPRHKITKRGQNVTFRCDPISEHNRLYWYRQTLGQGPEFLTYFQNEAQLEKSRLLSDRFSAERPKGSFSTLEIQRTEQGDSAMYLCASSLSLAANYGYTFGSGTRLTVV.

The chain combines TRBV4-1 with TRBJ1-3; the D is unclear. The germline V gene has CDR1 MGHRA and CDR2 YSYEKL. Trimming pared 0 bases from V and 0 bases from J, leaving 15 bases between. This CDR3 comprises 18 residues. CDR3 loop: CASSQDGLRGDSGNTIYF. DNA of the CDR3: TGCGCCAGCAGCCAAGATGGGCTCCGGGGAGACTCTGGAAACACCATATATTTT.